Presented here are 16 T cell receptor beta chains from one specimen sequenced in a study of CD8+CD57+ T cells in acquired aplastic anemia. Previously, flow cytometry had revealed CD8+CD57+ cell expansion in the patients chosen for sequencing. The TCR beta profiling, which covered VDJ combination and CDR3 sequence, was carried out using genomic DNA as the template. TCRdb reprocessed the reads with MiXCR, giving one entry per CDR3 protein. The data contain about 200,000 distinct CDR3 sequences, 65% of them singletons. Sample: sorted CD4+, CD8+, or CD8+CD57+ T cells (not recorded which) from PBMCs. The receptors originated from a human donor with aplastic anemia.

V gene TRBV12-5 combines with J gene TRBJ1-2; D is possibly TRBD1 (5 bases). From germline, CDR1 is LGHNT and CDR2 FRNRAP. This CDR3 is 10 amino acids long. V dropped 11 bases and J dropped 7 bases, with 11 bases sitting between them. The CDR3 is CAGGTLGYTF. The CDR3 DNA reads TGTGCTGGGGGTACCCTTGGCTACACCTTC.

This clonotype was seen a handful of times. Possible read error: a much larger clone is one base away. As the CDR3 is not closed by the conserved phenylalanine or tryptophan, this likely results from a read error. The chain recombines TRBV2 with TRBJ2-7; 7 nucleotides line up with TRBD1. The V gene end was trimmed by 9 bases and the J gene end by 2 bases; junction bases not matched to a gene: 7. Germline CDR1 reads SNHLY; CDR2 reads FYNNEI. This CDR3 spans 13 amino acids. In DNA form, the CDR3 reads TGTGCCAGTGGGCCCCAGGGGGCCTACGAGCAGTACCTC. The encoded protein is CASGPQGAYEQYL.

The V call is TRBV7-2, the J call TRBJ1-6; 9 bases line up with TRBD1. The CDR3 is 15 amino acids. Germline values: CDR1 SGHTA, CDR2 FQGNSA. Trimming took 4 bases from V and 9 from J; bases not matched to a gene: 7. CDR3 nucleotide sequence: TGTGCCAGCAGCTCTCGACAGGGGGGGGGTTCACCCCTCCACTTT. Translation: CASSSRQGGGSPLHF.

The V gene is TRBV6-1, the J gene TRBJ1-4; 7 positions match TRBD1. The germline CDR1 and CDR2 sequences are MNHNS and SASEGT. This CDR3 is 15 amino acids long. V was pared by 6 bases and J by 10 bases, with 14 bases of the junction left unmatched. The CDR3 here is CASRPTGLDRPKLFF. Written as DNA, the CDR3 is TGTGCCAGCAGACCGACAGGGCTCGACAGACCAAAACTGTTTTTT.

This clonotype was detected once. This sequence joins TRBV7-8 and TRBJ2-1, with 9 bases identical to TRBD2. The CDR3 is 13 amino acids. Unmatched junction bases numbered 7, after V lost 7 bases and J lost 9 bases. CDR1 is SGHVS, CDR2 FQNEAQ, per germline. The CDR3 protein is CASTRGTSIEQFF. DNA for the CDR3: TGTGCCAGCACCCGTGGGACTAGCATTGAGCAGTTCTTC.

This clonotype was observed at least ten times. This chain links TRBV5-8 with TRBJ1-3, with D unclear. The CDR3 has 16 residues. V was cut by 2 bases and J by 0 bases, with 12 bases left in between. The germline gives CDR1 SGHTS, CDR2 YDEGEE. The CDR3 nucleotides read TGTGCCAGCAGCTTTCCCCCCCCGAGCTCTGGAAACACCATATATTTT. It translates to CASSFPPPSSGNTIYF.

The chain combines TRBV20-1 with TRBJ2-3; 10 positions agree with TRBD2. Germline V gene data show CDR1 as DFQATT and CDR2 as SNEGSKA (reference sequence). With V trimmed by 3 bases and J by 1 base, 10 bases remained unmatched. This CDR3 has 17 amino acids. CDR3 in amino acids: CSASGLAGATGTDTQYF. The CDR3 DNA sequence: TGCAGTGCTAGCGGGCTAGCGGGAGCTACTGGCACAGATACGCAGTATTTT.

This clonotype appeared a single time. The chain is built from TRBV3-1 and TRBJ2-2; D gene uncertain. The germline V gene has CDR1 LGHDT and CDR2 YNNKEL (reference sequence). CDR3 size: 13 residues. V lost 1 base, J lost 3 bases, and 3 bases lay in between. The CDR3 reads CASSQGYTGELFF. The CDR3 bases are TGTGCCAGCAGCCAAGGATACACCGGGGAGCTGTTTTTT.

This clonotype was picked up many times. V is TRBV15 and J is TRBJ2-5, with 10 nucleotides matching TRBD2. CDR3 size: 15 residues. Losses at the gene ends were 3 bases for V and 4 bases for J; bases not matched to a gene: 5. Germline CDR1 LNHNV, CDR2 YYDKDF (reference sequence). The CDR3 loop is CATSSASGGGETQYF. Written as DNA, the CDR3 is TGTGCCACCAGCAGCGCTAGCGGGGGAGGAGAGACCCAGTACTTC.

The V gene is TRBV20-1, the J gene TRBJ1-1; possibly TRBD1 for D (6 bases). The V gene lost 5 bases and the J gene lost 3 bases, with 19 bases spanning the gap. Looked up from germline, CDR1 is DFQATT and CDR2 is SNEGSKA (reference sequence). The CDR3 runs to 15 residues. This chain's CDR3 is CSAHSGTMMHTEAFF. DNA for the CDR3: TGCAGTGCTCATTCCGGGACAATGATGCACACTGAAGCTTTCTTT.

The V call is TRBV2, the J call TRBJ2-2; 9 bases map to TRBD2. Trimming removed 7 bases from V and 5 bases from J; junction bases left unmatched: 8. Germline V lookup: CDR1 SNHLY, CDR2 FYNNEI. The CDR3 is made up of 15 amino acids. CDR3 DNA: TGTGCCAGCAAAAGTCTGGCGGGGGGGACCGGGGAGCTGTTTTTT. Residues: CASKSLAGGTGELFF.

The CDR3 sequence: CASSLAPGQSSYEQYF. In DNA form, the CDR3 reads TGCGCCAGCAGCTTGGCCCCGGGACAGAGCTCCTACGAGCAGTACTTC. The gene calls are TRBV5-1 and TRBJ2-7, with 7 bases that match TRBD1. Germline loops: CDR1 SGHRS, CDR2 YFSETQ. The V segment lost 0 bases and the J segment 0 bases; nucleotides outside the gene matches: 6. The CDR3 spans 16 residues.

The DNA for the CDR3 is TGTGCCAGCAGCTTAGTTGGGAGCGGGGGACCCTACGAGCAGTACTTC. Protein sequence: CASSLVGSGGPYEQYF. J is TRBJ2-7 and V is TRBV7-2, with 8 bases that match TRBD2. After removal of 1 base from V and 2 bases from J, the junction contained 7 bases not matched to a gene. Germline values: CDR1 SGHTA, CDR2 FQGNSA. The CDR3 is 16 amino acids.

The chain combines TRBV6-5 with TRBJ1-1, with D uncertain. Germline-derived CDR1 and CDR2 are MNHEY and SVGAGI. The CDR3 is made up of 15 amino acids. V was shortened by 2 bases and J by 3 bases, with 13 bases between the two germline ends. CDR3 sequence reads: CASSYMAMRDTEAFF. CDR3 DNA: TGTGCCAGCAGTTACATGGCCATGAGGGACACTGAAGCTTTCTTT.

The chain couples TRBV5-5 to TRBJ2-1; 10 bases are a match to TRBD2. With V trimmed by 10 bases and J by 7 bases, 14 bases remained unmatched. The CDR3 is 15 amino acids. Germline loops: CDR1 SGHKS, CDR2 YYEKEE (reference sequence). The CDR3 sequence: CAPPRTSGVGNEQFF. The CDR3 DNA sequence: TGTGCCCCCCCCAGGACTAGCGGAGTGGGGAATGAGCAGTTCTTC.

The CDR3, as DNA: TGTGCCAGTAGTATAGCCGGACAGGGGGCGACTCAGCCCCAGCATTTT. Protein product: CASSIAGQGATQPQHF. The chain joins TRBV19 to TRBJ1-5; 11 nucleotides line up with TRBD1. Per germline, CDR1 LNHDA and CDR2 SQIVND (reference sequence). Losses at the gene ends were 1 base for V and 6 bases for J; bases not matched to a gene: 5. The CDR3 totals 16 residues. Full variable domain (rest looked up from reference TRBV19 and TRBJ1-5): DGGITQSPKYLFRKEGQNVTLSCEQNLNHDAMYWYRQDPGQGLRLIYYSQIVNDFQKGDIAEGYSVSREKKESFPLTVTSAQKNPTAFYLCASSIAGQGATQPQHFGDGTRLSIL.